What follows are 20 T cell receptor beta chains derived from one specimen sequenced in a study of T-cell reconstitution after alpha-beta-depleted transplantation in children (dated by TCRdb to 2015 to 2016). The receptor library was made with PCR. TCRdb records Illumina HiSeq 2500 as the sequencer. To normalize quantification of the TCRbeta repertoire, the TCR libraries were built with molecular barcoding that relied on unique molecular identifiers. TCRdb reanalyzed the raw reads on its own, using fastp at Q25 for trimming and MiXCR for clone calling, and kept in-frame beta chains. A single entry per CDR3 protein holds the most common genes and DNA from its merged rows. The sample yields hundreds of thousands of distinct CDR3 sequences; 15% to 20% were counted once. Approximately 1.1% of the sample is held by the ten biggest clonotypes. Sequenced here: PBMCs from the stem cell graft donor, sampled from the stem cell graft. Every receptor here comes from a human donor who donated a stem cell graft to a child with acute myeloid leukemia.

V usage is TRBV20-1 and J usage is TRBJ1-1; D gene ambiguous. Germline CDR1 is DFQATT and CDR2 is SNEGSKA (reference sequence). V was cut by 6 bases and J by 1 base, with 12 bases left in between. The CDR3 has 13 residues. CDR3 nucleotide sequence: TGCAGTGCCACGCCCCCTCCGAACACTGAAGCTTTCTTT. Its protein is CSATPPPNTEAFF.

This clonotype was seen more than once but under ten times. The chain carries TRBV10-3 and TRBJ1-3; 10 nucleotides match TRBD1. This CDR3 is 14 amino acids long. After removal of 8 bases from V and 6 bases from J, the junction contained 7 bases not matched to a gene. The germline V gene encodes CDR1 ENHRY and CDR2 SYGVKD. For the CDR3, the DNA is TGTGCCATCGGCCGGGACAGGGGTGAAAACACCATATATTTT. As protein: CAIGRDRGENTIYF.

The gene calls are TRBV20-1 and TRBJ1-5; 8 bases are a match to TRBD1. The V segment lost 6 bases and the J segment 0 bases; nucleotides outside the gene matches: 13. Germline CDR1 and CDR2: DFQATT and SNEGSKA (reference sequence). CDR3 length equals 17 residues. Here the CDR3 reads CSAQGPRGRYSNQPQHF. The CDR3 DNA is TGCAGTGCCCAAGGGCCCAGGGGGCGATATAGCAATCAGCCCCAGCATTTT.

This chain connects TRBV7-8 to TRBJ1-2; D is unclear. The CDR3 runs 16 residues. Per the germline V gene, CDR1 is SGHVS and CDR2 is FQNEAQ. Trimming removed 5 bases from V and 3 bases from J, with 19 bases in between. CDR3 sequence: CASSPNRQAIHYGYTF. CDR3 sequence (DNA): TGTGCCAGCAGCCCTAATCGACAAGCTATCCACTATGGCTACACCTTC.

The CDR3 DNA reads TGTGCCAGCAGCTTATCTACTCTGGTAGGGGGAGAGCAGTACTTC. Protein product: CASSLSTLVGGEQYF. The genes are TRBV7-2 and TRBJ2-7, with D maybe TRBD1 (6 bases). The length of the CDR3 is 15 residues. Germline V gene data show CDR1 as SGHTA and CDR2 as FQGNSA. Trimming removed 2 bases from V and 7 bases from J, with 18 bases in between.

This clonotype has ten or more counts. The chain has TRBV12-3 or TRBV12-4 and TRBJ2-1; no definite D call. This CDR3 spans 11 amino acids. V was cut by 2 bases and J by 9 bases, with 5 bases left in between. CDR3 nucleotides: TGTGCCAGCAGTTTACGGTTTGAGCAGTTCTTC. Protein: CASSLRFEQFF.

At least ten counts were recorded for this clonotype. The rearrangement uses TRBV12-3 or TRBV12-4 and TRBJ2-7; D unresolved. V lost 2 bases, J lost 1 base, and 6 bases lay in between. This CDR3 comprises 13 residues. The DNA for the CDR3 is TGTGCCAGCAGTTTAACGGCATCCTACGAGCAGTACTTC. Protein product: CASSLTASYEQYF.

This clonotype has at least ten counts. The V call is TRBV10-3, the J call TRBJ1-6; unclear D gene. The CDR3 contains 17 residues. Germline CDR1 and CDR2: ENHRY and SYGVKD. V shed 3 bases and J shed 0 bases, with 12 bases lying between them. In DNA form, the CDR3 reads TGTGCCATCAGTGAAAGGCGGCGGCCCTCCTATAATTCACCCCTCCACTTT. The encoded protein is CAISERRRPSYNSPLHF.

Comments on this clonotype: Given a much more abundant clone one base away, this may be a read error. V and J are TRBV20-1 and TRBJ2-7; tentatively, D is TRBD1 or TRBD2 (6 bases each). Germline loops: CDR1 DFQATT, CDR2 SNEGSKA (reference sequence). The CDR3 is made up of 14 amino acids. CDR3 sequence (DNA): TGCAGTGCAGACGGGGGCCCCAGCTCCTACGACCAGTACTTC. This sequence encodes CSADGGPSSYDQYF.

The rearrangement joins TRBV20-1 to TRBJ2-3, with 9 bases lining up with TRBD1. J lost 0 bases, V lost 5 bases, and 12 bases had no gene match. The germline gives CDR1 DFQATT, CDR2 SNEGSKA (reference sequence). This CDR3 is 17 amino acids long. CDR3 nucleotides: TGCAGTGCTCTGGACAGGGGTTTTCGAGCTAGCACAGATACGCAGTATTTT. This gives the protein CSALDRGFRASTDTQYF.

J is TRBJ2-7 and V is TRBV5-1, with 7 bases that match TRBD1. In germline, CDR1 is SGHRS, CDR2 YFSETQ. The CDR3 runs to 15 residues. Trimming at V came to 4 bases and at J to 0 bases, leaving 7 bases not matched to a gene. The DNA of the CDR3 is TGCGCCAGCAGCCCGACGAGGGACAGCTCCTACGAGCAGTACTTC. It specifies CASSPTRDSSYEQYF.

This clonotype was picked up many times. The rearrangement uses TRBV20-1 and TRBJ2-1; 9 bases are shared with TRBD2. This CDR3 comprises 14 residues. After removal of 3 bases from V and 5 bases from J, the junction contained 5 bases not matched to a gene. Germline CDR1 DFQATT, CDR2 SNEGSKA (reference sequence). The CDR3 DNA reads as TGCAGTGCTAGTATTGCGGGGGGGCACAATGAGCAGTTCTTC. Protein sequence: CSASIAGGHNEQFF.

The rearrangement links TRBV30 to TRBJ1-6; D remains unclear. Trimming cost V 2 bases and J 14 bases, with 7 bases left between them. This CDR3 contains 10 residues. Germline CDR1 is GTSNPN and CDR2 is SVGIG (reference sequence). CDR3 bases: TGTGCCTGGAGTAACGGTGCCCTCCACTTT. The encoded protein is CAWSNGALHF.

The sample holds many counts of this clonotype. This chain joins TRBV6-5 and TRBJ1-4, with TRBD1 matching over 7 bases. CDR1 MNHEY and CDR2 SVGAGI come from the germline V gene. The CDR3 has 15 residues. With 0 bases clipped from V and 5 bases from J, the junction kept 3 bases outside the gene matches. The CDR3 loop is CASSYSGQPNEKLFF. The CDR3 DNA reads as TGTGCCAGCAGTTACTCGGGACAGCCAAATGAAAAACTGTTTTTT.

The sample holds a few counts of this clonotype. J is TRBJ2-7 and V is TRBV6-2 or TRBV6-3; 7 bases map to TRBD2. The V gene's germline CDR1 is MNHEY and CDR2 SVGEGT. The CDR3 covers 19 residues. Losses at the gene ends were 4 bases for V and 2 bases for J; bases not matched to a gene: 20. The CDR3 region has the DNA TGTGCCAGCAGTTCTACTCCCACGCCAGCTAGCGGAGAGACCTACGAGCAGTACTTC. It codes for CASSSTPTPASGETYEQYF.

This clonotype was detected many times. An end of the junction differs from the germline gene, which may be a read error. The chain employs TRBV5-1 and TRBJ2-5; 14 positions match TRBD2. In germline, CDR1 is SGHRS, CDR2 YFSETQ. This CDR3 comprises 16 residues. The CDR3 loop reads CASSPGLAGGQETQYF. The CDR3 DNA sequence: TGTGCCAGCAGTCCTGGACTAGCGGGGGGCCAAGAGACCCAGTACTTC.

The CDR3 DNA reads TGTGCCAGCAGCCTACTAGACAGTACTGATCAGCCCCAGCATTTT. This sequence encodes CASSLLDSTDQPQHF. This chain uses TRBV5-5 with TRBJ1-5; the D gene is possibly TRBD1 (5 bases). CDR3 length: 15 amino acids. Trimming pared 4 bases from V and 5 bases from J, leaving 16 bases between. CDR1 and CDR2 (germline): SGHKS, YYEKEE (reference sequence).

This clonotype was seen repeatedly, ten times or more. This chain connects TRBV7-2 to TRBJ2-5, with a tentative D call TRBD2 (6 bases). The CDR3 totals 14 residues. V was clipped by 6 bases and J by 5 bases, with 16 bases between them. Germline CDR1 SGHTA, CDR2 FQGNSA. The CDR3 coding sequence is TGTGCCAGCAGTTCTCCGGGACTGGCCGAGACCCAGTACTTC. Amino acids: CASSSPGLAETQYF.

This clonotype was observed at least ten times. The J gene is TRBJ2-7, the V gene TRBV20-1; 9 positions agree with TRBD2. In germline, CDR1 is DFQATT, CDR2 SNEGSKA (reference sequence). CDR3 length: 13 amino acids. The V gene end was trimmed by 3 bases and the J gene end by 5 bases; junction bases not matched to a gene: 5. In DNA, the CDR3 is TGCAGTGCTAGTAAGGCGGGGGGGAACGAGCAGTACGTC. This translates into CSASKAGGNEQYV.

The table lists this clonotype with many counts. V and J are TRBV4-2 and TRBJ2-5; maybe TRBD2 (5 bases). This CDR3 is built from 14 residues. Germline V CDR1 and CDR2: LGHNA, YNFKEQ. The V and J ends lost 6 bases and 5 bases respectively, with 16 bases between them. CDR3 protein: CASSHGEGSETQYF. The CDR3 nucleotides read TGTGCCAGCAGTCATGGTGAGGGATCGGAGACCCAGTACTTC.